This TCR beta chain was documented in a study of T-cell reconstitution after alpha-beta-depleted transplantation in children. The V gene lost 2 bases and the J gene lost 4 bases, with 14 bases spanning the gap. The germline V gene has CDR1 MNHEY and CDR2 SVGAGI. The CDR3 has 16 residues. Unique molecular identifiers were incorporated into the prepared TCRbeta library. Via MiXCR, TCRdb re-called the PCR reads, giving one row per CDR3 protein. The sample lists roughly 17,000 distinct CDR3 sequences, about an eighth occurring once. Findings and caveats of the study: Fresh T-cell production supplied most of the T-cell counts and diversity seen one year after transplant.

This clonotype was observed many times. Its antigen remains unknown. The clonotype originates from a boy less than two years old who had a stem cell transplant for Wiskott-Aldrich syndrome, so the T cells may come from the graft donor. The V call is TRBV6-5, the J call TRBJ2-2, with D possibly matching TRBD2 (6 bases). Sequenced here: PBMCs, mostly from graft donor cells, sampled 180 days after TCRalphabeta/CD19-depleted stem cell transplant. CDR3 DNA: TGTGCCAGCAGTTACCCGTTCGGGGGAGGCACCGGGGAGCTGTTTTTT. Translated: CASSYPFGGGTGELFF.